This TCR beta chain appears in the sequencing data of a study of blood T cell repertoires in COVID-19. Study context: Italy, Spain and the United States were the sources of the convalescent and acute COVID-19 samples. T cells, B-cell-depleted T cells, or PBMCs provided the cDNA or gDNA that served as material.

The CDR3 contains 16 residues. Per germline, CDR1 SGHRS and CDR2 YFSETQ. V lost 0 bases to trimming and J lost 8 bases, with 18 bases between them. Authors' data handling: The authors estimated nucleated cell counts from reference gene primer amplification. Clones were sequenced by immunoSEQ multiplex PCR, and TCRdb holds only the in-frame ones, with some missing. That table furnishes V, J and clone size, whereas the DNA furnished D and trimming. This sample has about 74,000 clones, with roughly 90% found just once. The TCR originated in a human donor in a cohort sampled during active COVID-19. The sample was peripheral blood. The rearrangement links TRBV5-1 to TRBJ1-3; TRBD1 is a possible D gene (5 bases). For the CDR3, the DNA is TGCGCCAGCAGCTTGGGGGCCGGGACGGCGGGGGACACCATATATTTT. It translates to CASSLGAGTAGDTIYF.